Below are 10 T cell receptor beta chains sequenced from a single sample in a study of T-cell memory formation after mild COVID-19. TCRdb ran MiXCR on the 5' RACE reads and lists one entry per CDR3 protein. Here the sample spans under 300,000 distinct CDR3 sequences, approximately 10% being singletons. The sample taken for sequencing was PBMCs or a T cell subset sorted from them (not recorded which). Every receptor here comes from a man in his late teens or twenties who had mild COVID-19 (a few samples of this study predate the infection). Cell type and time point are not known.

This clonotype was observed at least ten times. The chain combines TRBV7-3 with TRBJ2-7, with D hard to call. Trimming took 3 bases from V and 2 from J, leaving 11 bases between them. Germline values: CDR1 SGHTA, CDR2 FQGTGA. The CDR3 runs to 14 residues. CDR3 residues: CASSLYARPYEQYF. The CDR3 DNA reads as TGTGCCAGCAGCTTGTACGCTAGGCCCTACGAGCAGTACTTC. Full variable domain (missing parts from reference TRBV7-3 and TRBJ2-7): GAGVSQTPSNKVTEKGKYVELRCDPISGHTALYWYRQSLGQGPEFLIYFQGTGAADDSGLPNDRFFAVRPEGSVSTLKIQRTERGDSAVYLCASSLYARPYEQYFGPGTRLTVT.

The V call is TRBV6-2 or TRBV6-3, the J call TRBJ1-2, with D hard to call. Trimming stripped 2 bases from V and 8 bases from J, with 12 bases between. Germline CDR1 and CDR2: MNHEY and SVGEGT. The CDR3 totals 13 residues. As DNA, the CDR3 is TGTGCCAGCAGTTACCCGACGAGAGCCGGCTACACCTTC. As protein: CASSYPTRAGYTF.

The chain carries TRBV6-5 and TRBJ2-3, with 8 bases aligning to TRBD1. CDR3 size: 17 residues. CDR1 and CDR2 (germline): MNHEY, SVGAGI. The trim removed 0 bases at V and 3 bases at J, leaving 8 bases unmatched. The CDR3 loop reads CASSYSGIGQGTDTQYF. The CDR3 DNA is TGTGCCAGCAGTTACTCAGGGATAGGACAGGGTACAGATACGCAGTATTTT.

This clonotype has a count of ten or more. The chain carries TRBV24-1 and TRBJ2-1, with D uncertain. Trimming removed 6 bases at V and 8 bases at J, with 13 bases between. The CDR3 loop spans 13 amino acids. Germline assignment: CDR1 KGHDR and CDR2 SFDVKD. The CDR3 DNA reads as TGTGCCACCAGTCGCTCCGGGTTCGATGAGCAGTTCTTC. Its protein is CATSRSGFDEQFF.

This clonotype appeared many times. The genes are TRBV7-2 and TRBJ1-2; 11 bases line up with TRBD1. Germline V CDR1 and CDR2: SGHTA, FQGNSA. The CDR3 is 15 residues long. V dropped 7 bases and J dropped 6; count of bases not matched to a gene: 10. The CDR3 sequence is CASTPGQGASDGYTF. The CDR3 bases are TGTGCCAGCACCCCCGGACAGGGGGCTTCGGATGGCTACACCTTC.

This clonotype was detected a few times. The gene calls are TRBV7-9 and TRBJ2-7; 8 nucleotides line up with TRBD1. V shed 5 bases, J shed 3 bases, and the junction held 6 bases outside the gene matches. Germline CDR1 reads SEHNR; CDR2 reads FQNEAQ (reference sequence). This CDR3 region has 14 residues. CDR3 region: CASSIGQGRYEQYF. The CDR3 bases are TGTGCCAGCAGCATCGGACAGGGACGCTACGAGCAGTACTTC.

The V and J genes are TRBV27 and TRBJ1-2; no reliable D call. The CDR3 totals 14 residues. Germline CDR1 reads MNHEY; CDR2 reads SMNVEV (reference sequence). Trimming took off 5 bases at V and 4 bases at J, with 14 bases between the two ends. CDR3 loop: CASSERSHSYGYTF. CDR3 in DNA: TGTGCCAGCAGTGAGAGGTCCCATTCCTATGGCTACACCTTC.

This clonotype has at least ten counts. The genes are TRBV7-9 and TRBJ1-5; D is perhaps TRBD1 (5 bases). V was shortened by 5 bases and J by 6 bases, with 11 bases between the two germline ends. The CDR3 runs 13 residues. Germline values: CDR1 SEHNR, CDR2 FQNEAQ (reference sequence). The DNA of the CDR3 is TGTGCCAGCAGCCGGGGGGTAACTCAGCCCCAGCATTTT. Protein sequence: CASSRGVTQPQHF.

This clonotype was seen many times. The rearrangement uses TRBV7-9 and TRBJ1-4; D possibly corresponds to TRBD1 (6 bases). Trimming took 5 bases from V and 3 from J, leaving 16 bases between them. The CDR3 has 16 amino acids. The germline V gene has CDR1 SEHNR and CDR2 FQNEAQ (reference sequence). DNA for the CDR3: TGTGCCAGCAGCCCGGGACACCTCTCGGCTAATGAAAAACTGTTTTTT. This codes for CASSPGHLSANEKLFF. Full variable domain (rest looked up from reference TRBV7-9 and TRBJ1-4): DTGVSQNPRHKITKRGQNVTFRCDPISEHNRLYWYRQTLGQGPEFLTYFQNEAQLEKSRLLSDRFSAERPKGSFSTLEIQRTEQGDSAMYLCASSPGHLSANEKLFFGSGTQLSVL.

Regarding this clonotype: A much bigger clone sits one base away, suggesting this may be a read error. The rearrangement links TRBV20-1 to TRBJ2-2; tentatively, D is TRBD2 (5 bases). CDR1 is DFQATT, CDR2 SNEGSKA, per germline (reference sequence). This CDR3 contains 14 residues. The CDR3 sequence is CSARDETNTGEPFF. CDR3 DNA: TGCAGTGCTAGAGATGAGACGAACACCGGGGAGCCGTTTTTT.